Following are 7 T cell receptor beta chains from one sample sequenced in a study of T cell repertoires in cytomegalovirus infection. TCRdb processed the reads anew with MiXCR; each CDR3 protein has one entry. Of 600,000 to 800,000 distinct CDR3 sequences detected, 20% to 25% appear once; the ten largest clones hold 6.5% to 10%. The specimen was CD8+ T cells from PBMCs. These TCRs come from a human donor in good health (CMV status not recorded). Some clones in this sample may be carry-over from other donors' samples.

V usage is TRBV7-4 and J usage is TRBJ2-7; possibly TRBD2 for D (5 bases). The CDR3 has 14 residues. The V end lost 5 bases, the J end lost 3 bases, and 14 bases lay between the germline ends. Germline values: CDR1 SGHVT, CDR2 SQSDAQ. CDR3 nucleotide sequence: TGTGCCAGCAGCGGAACTGTCGAGGGCTACGAGCAGTACGTC. This sequence encodes CASSGTVEGYEQYV.

This clonotype was seen many times. CDR3 sequence: CASSSGGGNEQFF. In DNA, the CDR3 is TGTGCCAGCAGCTCCGGGGGGGGAAATGAGCAGTTCTTC. The chain links TRBV7-6 to TRBJ2-1; 8 bases match TRBD2. Per germline, CDR1 SGHVS and CDR2 FNYEAQ. The CDR3 runs 13 residues. V lost 4 bases and J lost 7; bases outside the gene matches: 3.

This clonotype appeared a few times. The V call is TRBV5-1, the J call TRBJ2-7; TRBD2 might be the D (5 bases). The CDR3 has 13 amino acids. Trimming removed 6 bases at V and 6 bases at J, with 16 bases between. The germline V gene has CDR1 SGHRS and CDR2 YFSETQ. CDR3 in amino acids: CASKPPGIGEQYF. The CDR3 nucleotides are TGCGCCAGCAAACCGCCGGGGATCGGCGAGCAGTACTTC.

This rearrangement joins TRBV20-1 to TRBJ2-2, with D unresolved. The CDR3 has 15 amino acids. V shed 6 bases and J shed 1 base, with 15 bases lying between them. CDR1 DFQATT and CDR2 SNEGSKA come from the germline V gene (reference sequence). The CDR3 DNA sequence: TGCAGTGCCCCTTTGGAGCCTAAGAACACCGGGGAGCTGTTTTTT. Its protein product is CSAPLEPKNTGELFF.

This clonotype showed up just a few times. The V call is TRBV29-1, the J call TRBJ2-3; D is possibly TRBD2 (5 bases). V gave up 6 bases and J gave up 10 bases, with 14 bases separating them. The CDR3 has 11 amino acids. CDR1 is SQVTM, CDR2 ANQGSEA, per germline. CDR3 bases: TGCAGCGTCCCGCTGACCGGGGCGCAGTATTTT. This codes for CSVPLTGAQYF.

The gene calls are TRBV27 and TRBJ2-4; TRBD1 aligns across 7 bases. This CDR3 region has 14 residues. V shed 5 bases and J 7 bases; nucleotides not matched to a gene: 8. Germline V CDR1 and CDR2: MNHEY, SMNVEV (reference sequence). This CDR3 is CASSPGQKVNIQYF. The CDR3 DNA reads as TGTGCCAGCAGTCCGGGACAGAAGGTGAACATTCAGTACTTC.

J is TRBJ2-7 and V is TRBV29-1; the match to TRBD2 covers 10 bases. Germline trimming cut 2 bases from V and 4 bases from J; bases unmatched to any gene: 2. Germline V CDR1 and CDR2: SQVTM, ANQGSEA. The CDR3 spans 13 residues. The CDR3 DNA sequence: TGCAGCGTTGAAAGCGGGGGGGCTTACGAGCAGTACTTC. Protein sequence: CSVESGGAYEQYF.